One and the same sample provided the 6 T cell receptor beta chains below, sequenced in a study of T-cell reconstitution after alpha-beta-depleted transplantation in children. Construction of the TCRbeta library involved unique molecular identifiers. MiXCR, applied by TCRdb to the PCR reads, yields one record per CDR3 protein. Here the sample spans about 190,000 distinct CDR3 sequences, roughly 7.5% being singletons. Sequencing used PBMCs from the stem cell graft donor, obtained from the stem cell graft. These receptors came from a human donor who donated a stem cell graft to a child with Wiskott-Aldrich syndrome.

This clonotype was counted ten times or more. The rearrangement links TRBV15 to TRBJ1-5, with 7 bases lining up with TRBD1. The ends lost 0 bases at V and 6 bases at J; junction bases unmatched: 8. This CDR3 is 16 amino acids long. Germline V gives CDR1 LNHNV, CDR2 YYDKDF (reference sequence). The CDR3 here is CATSREGGRVVQPQHF. The CDR3 DNA reads as TGTGCCACCAGCAGAGAAGGGGGCAGGGTAGTTCAGCCCCAGCATTTT. Full variable domain (missing parts from reference TRBV15 and TRBJ1-5): DAMVIQNPRYQVTQFGKPVTLSCSQTLNHNVMYWYQQKSSQAPKLLFHYYDKDFNNEADTPDNFQSRRPNTSFCFLDIRSPGLGDTAMYLCATSREGGRVVQPQHFGDGTRLSIL.

This clonotype was found many times. This chain uses TRBV20-1 with TRBJ2-7; no clear D. Trimming cost V 5 bases and J 2 bases, with 19 bases left between them. The germline gives CDR1 DFQATT, CDR2 SNEGSKA (reference sequence). The CDR3 length is 15 residues. The CDR3 loop is CSAQILGSPTYEQYF. The CDR3 coding sequence is TGCAGTGCTCAAATACTGGGCAGTCCCACCTACGAGCAGTACTTC.

The sample holds many counts of this clonotype. The V and J genes are TRBV12-3 or TRBV12-4 and TRBJ1-2, with D perhaps matching TRBD1 (6 bases). Trimming took 3 bases from V and 2 from J, leaving 13 bases between them. There are 15 residues in the CDR3. CDR3 sequence reads: CASSLDSNSNYGYTF. The CDR3 region has the DNA TGTGCCAGCAGTTTGGACAGTAACTCCAACTATGGCTACACCTTC.

Many counts were recorded for this clonotype. The chain recombines TRBV6-1 with TRBJ1-5; D possibly corresponds to TRBD1 (5 bases). V was cut by 4 bases and J by 4 bases, with 14 bases left in between. Germline values: CDR1 MNHNS, CDR2 SASEGT. The CDR3 consists of 15 residues. This chain's CDR3 is CASSGRGDRNQPQHF. CDR3 sequence (DNA): TGTGCCAGCAGTGGAAGGGGTGATAGGAATCAGCCCCAGCATTTT.

The chain joins TRBV4-1 to TRBJ1-2; TRBD1 aligns across 9 bases. Germline trimming cut 1 base from V and 4 bases from J; bases unmatched to any gene: 4. CDR1 is MGHRA, CDR2 YSYEKL, per germline. The CDR3 extends over 15 amino acids. DNA for the CDR3: TGCGCCAGCAGCCAAGGGACAGGGGTTAGCTATGGCTACACCTTC. Translation: CASSQGTGVSYGYTF.

At least ten counts were recorded for this clonotype. The chain carries TRBV4-2 and TRBJ1-1, with TRBD1 identical over 8 bases. This CDR3 region has 16 residues. Germline values: CDR1 LGHNA, CDR2 YNFKEQ. V shed 1 base, J shed 6 bases, and the junction held 10 bases outside the gene matches. The CDR3 protein is CASSQVAGGTYAEAFF. CDR3 bases: TGTGCCAGCAGCCAAGTAGCAGGGGGCACTTACGCTGAAGCTTTCTTT.